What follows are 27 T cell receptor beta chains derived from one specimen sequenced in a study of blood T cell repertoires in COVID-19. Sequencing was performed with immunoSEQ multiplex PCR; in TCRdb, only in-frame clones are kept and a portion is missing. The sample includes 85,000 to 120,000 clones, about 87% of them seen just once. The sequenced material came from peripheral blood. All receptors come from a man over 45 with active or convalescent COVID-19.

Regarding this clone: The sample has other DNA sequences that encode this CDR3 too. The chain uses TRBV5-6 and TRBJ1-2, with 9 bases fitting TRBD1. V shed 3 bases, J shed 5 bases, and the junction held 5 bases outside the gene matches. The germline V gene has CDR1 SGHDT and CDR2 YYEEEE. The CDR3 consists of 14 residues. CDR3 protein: CASSSGQGTYGYTF. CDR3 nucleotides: TGTGCCAGCAGCTCAGGACAGGGGACGTATGGCTACACCTTC.

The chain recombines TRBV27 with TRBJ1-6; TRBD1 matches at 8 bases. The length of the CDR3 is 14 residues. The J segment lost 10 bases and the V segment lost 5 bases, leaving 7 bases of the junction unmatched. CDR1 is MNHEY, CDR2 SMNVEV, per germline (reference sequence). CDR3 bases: TGTGCCAGCAGTAAAGACAGGGGCGGCTCACCCCTCCACTTT. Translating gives CASSKDRGGSPLHF.

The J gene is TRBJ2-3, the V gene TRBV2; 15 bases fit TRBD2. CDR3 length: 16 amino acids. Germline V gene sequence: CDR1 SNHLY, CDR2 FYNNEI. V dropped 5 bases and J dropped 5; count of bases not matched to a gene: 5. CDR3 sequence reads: CASSLGLAGGGDTQYF. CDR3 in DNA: TGTGCCAGCAGTCTGGGACTAGCGGGGGGTGGAGATACGCAGTATTTT.

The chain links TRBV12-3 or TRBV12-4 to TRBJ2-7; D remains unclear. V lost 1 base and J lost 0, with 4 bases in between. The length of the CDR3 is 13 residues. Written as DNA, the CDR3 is TGTGCCAGCAGTTTAGGGAGCTCCTACGAGCAGTACTTC. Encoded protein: CASSLGSSYEQYF.

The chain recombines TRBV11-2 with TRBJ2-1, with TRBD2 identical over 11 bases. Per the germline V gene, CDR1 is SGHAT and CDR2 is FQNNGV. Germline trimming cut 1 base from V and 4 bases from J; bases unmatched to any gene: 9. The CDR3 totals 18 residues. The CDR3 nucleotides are TGTGCCAGCAGCTTAGTTGGTGCGTTAGCGGGGGGGTACAATGAGCAGTTCTTC. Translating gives CASSLVGALAGGYNEQFF.

CDR3 residues: CSVEGPGAPEKLFF. CDR3 in DNA: TGCAGCGTTGAAGGGCCAGGGGCTCCCGAAAAACTGTTTTTT. The chain combines TRBV29-1 with TRBJ1-4; D might be TRBD1 (6 bases). V lost 1 base to trimming and J lost 8 bases, with 14 bases between them. Germline V CDR1 and CDR2: SQVTM, ANQGSEA. The CDR3 extends over 14 amino acids.

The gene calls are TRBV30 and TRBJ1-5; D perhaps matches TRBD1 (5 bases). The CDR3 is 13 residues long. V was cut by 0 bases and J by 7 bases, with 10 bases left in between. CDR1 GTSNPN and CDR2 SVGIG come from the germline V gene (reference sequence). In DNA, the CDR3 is TGTGCCTGGAGTGTACGGGGGGGGCAGCCCCAGCATTTT. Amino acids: CAWSVRGGQPQHF.

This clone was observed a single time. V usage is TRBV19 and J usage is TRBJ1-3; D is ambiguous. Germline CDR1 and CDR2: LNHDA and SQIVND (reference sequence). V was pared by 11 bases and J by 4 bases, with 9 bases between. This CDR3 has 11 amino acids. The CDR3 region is CAGLRGNTIYF. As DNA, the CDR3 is TGTGCCGGCTTGAGGGGAAACACCATATATTTT.

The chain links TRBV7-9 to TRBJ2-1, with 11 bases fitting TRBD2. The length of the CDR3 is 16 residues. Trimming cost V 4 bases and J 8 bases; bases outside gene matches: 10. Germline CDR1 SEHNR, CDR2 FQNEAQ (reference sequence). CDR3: CASSSFSSGGAYEQFF. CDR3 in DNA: TGTGCCAGCAGCTCCTTTAGTAGCGGGGGGGCCTATGAGCAGTTCTTC.

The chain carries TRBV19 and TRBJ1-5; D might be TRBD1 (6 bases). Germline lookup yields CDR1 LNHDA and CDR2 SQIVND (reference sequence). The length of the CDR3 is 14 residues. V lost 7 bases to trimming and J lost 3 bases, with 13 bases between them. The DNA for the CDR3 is TGTGCCAGTAAAGAAACAGGGTTCAATCAGCCCCAGCATTTT. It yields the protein CASKETGFNQPQHF.

The CDR3 coding sequence is TGTGCCAGCAGTTCCCAGGCGGGACAGGGATATGGCTACACCTTC. Translated: CASSSQAGQGYGYTF. The gene calls are TRBV11-2 and TRBJ1-2; TRBD1 matches 9 bases. Germline assignment: CDR1 SGHAT and CDR2 FQNNGV. This CDR3 has 15 residues. Unmatched junction bases numbered 10, after V lost 6 bases and J lost 5 bases.

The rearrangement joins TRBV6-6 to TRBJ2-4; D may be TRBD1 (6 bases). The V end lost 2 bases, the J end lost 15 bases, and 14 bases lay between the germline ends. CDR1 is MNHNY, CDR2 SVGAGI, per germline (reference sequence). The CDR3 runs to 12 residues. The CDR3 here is CASSYGTPQGYF. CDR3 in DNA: TGTGCCAGCAGTTACGGGACCCCACAGGGGTACTTC.

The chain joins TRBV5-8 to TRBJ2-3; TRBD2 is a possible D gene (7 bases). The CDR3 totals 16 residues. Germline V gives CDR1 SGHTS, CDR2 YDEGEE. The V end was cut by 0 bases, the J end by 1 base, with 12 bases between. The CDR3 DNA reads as TGTGCCAGCAGCTTGGCCGCGGGGGCGCGCACAGATACGCAGTATTTT. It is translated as CASSLAAGARTDTQYF.

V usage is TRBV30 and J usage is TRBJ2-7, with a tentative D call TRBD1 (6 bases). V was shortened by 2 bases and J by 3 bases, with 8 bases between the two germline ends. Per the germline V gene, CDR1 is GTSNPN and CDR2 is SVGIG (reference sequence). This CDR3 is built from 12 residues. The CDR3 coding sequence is TGTGCCTGGAGTTCAGGGGACTACGAGCAGTACTTC. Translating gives CAWSSGDYEQYF.

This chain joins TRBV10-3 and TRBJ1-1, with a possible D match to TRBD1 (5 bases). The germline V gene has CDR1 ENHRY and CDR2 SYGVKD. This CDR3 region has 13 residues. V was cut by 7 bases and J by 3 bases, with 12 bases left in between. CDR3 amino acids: CAINGGADTEAFF. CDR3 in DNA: TGTGCCATCAACGGAGGGGCGGACACTGAAGCTTTCTTT.

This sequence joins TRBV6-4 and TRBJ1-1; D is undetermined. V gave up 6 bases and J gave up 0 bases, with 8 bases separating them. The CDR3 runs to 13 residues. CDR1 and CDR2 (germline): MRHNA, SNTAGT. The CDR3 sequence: CASRASMNTEAFF. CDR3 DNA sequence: TGTGCCAGCAGGGCCTCAATGAACACTGAAGCTTTCTTT.

CDR3 coding DNA: TGTGCCAGCAGTTTATCGGGACTTAGTTCACCCCTCCACTTT. Translating gives CASSLSGLSSPLHF. The chain recombines TRBV27 with TRBJ1-6; tentative D call: TRBD1 (5 bases). The CDR3 is made up of 14 amino acids. V was shortened by 0 bases and J by 9 bases, with 9 bases between the two germline ends. Germline V gene lookup returns CDR1 MNHEY and CDR2 SMNVEV (reference sequence).

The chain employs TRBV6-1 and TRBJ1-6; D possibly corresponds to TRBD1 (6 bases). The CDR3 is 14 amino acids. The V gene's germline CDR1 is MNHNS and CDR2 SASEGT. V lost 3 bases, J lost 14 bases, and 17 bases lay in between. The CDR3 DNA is TGTGCCAGCAGTGATCAGGGGTCCCTAGGGGCCCTCCACTTT. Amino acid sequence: CASSDQGSLGALHF.

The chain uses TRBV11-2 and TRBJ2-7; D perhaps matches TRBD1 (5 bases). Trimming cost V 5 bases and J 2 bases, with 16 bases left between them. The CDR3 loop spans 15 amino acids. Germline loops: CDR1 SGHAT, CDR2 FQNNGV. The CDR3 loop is CASSGSPQGAYEQYF. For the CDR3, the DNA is TGTGCCAGCAGCGGTTCTCCCCAAGGGGCCTACGAGCAGTACTTC.

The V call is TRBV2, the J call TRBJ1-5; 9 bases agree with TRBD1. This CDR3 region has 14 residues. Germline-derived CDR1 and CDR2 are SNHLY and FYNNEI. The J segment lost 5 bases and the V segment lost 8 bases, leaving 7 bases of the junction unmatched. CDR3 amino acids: CASGDRVRDQPQHF. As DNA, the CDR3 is TGTGCCAGCGGGGACAGGGTACGGGATCAGCCCCAGCATTTT. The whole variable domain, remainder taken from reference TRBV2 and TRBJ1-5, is EPEVTQTPSHQVTQMGQEVILRCVPISNHLYFYWYRQILGQKVEFLVSFYNNEISEKSEIFDDQFSVERPDGSNFTLKIRSTKLEDSAMYFCASGDRVRDQPQHFGDGTRLSIL.

CDR3: CASSLDIYEQFF. CDR3 sequence (DNA): TGTGCCAGCAGTCTCGACATCTATGAGCAGTTCTTC. The chain uses TRBV6-5 and TRBJ2-1; no clear D gene. The CDR3 length is 12 residues. V was pared by 5 bases and J by 8 bases, with 10 bases between. CDR1 MNHEY and CDR2 SVGAGI come from the germline V gene.

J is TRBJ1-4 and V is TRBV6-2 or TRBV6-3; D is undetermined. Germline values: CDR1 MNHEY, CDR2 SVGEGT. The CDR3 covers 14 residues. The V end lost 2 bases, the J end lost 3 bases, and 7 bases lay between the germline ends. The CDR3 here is CASSYRAPNEKLFF. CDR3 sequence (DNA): TGTGCCAGCAGTTACAGAGCACCTAATGAAAAACTGTTTTTT.

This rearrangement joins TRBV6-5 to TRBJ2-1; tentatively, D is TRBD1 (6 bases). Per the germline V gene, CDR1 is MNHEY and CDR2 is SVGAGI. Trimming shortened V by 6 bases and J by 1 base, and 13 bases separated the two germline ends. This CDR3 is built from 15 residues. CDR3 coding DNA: TGTGCCAGCAGAACAGACAGGACATCCTACAATGAGCAGTTCTTC. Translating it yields CASRTDRTSYNEQFF.

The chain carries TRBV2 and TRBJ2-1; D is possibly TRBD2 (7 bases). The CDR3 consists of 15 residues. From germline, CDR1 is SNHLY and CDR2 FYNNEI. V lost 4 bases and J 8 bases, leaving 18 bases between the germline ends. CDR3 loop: CASSVRGGGPDEQFF. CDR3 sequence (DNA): TGTGCCAGCAGTGTGAGAGGGGGGGGCCCGGATGAGCAGTTCTTC.

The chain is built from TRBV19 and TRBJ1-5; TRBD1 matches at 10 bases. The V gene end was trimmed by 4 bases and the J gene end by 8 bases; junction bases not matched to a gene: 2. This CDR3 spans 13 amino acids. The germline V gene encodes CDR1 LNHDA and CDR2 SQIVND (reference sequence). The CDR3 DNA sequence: TGTGCCAGTAGTAGGGACAGGGGTGAGCCCCAGCATTTT. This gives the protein CASSRDRGEPQHF.

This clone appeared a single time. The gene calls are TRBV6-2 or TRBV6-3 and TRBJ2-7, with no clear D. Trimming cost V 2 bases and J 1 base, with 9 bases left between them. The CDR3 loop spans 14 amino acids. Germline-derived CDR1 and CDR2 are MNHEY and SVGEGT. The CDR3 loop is CASSYEERSYEQYF. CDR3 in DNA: TGTGCCAGCAGTTACGAGGAACGGTCCTACGAGCAGTACTTC.

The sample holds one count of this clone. The CDR3 DNA reads TGTGCCAGCAGCTTAGACAGATACAATGAGCAGTTCTTC. Translation gives CASSLDRYNEQFF. The J gene is TRBJ2-1, the V gene TRBV13; the D is unclear. Germline-derived CDR1 and CDR2 are PRHDT and FYEKMQ (reference sequence). The germline V and J ends were trimmed by 1 base and 4 bases, with 5 bases remaining between them. The CDR3 loop spans 13 amino acids.